The 20 T cell receptor beta chains below were found in one sample sequenced in a study of breast tumors, draining lymph nodes, adjacent tissues. TCRdb analysed the multiplex PCR reads with MiXCR anew, one entry per CDR3 protein. This table has 200,000 to 250,000 distinct CDR3 sequences, around 32% appearing once. Samples came from axillary lymph nodes draining the breast cancer. Material for sequencing was axillary lymph node tissue. The source of these receptors is a female donor with breast cancer. Some clones in this sample may be carry-over from other donors' samples.

As concerns this clonotype: A much larger clone sits a single nucleotide away, making a read error possible. The chain carries TRBV5-5 and TRBJ2-6; the D gene is possibly TRBD2 (6 bases). The CDR3 consists of 18 residues. Germline lookup yields CDR1 SGHKS and CDR2 YYEKEE (reference sequence). CDR3: CASSQDPSGGSGANVLTF. In DNA, the CDR3 is TGCGCCAGCAGCCAAGATCCTTCCGGGGGCTCTGGGGCCAACGTCCTGACTTTC.

This clonotype has at least ten counts. The chain uses TRBV7-2 and TRBJ2-3, with D possibly being TRBD2 (7 bases). The germline V gene encodes CDR1 SGHTA and CDR2 FQGNSA. Trimming left V 5 bases short and J 4 bases short, with 22 bases between. CDR3 length: 17 amino acids. Written as DNA, the CDR3 is TGTGCCAGCAGCCCAGATAGGGGGGGCGCGTGGGCAGATACGCAGTATTTT. The encoded protein is CASSPDRGGAWADTQYF.

Here the CDR3 DNA reads TGTGCTCAGGGGGGGGGCAGTGGCAATCAGCCCCAGCATTTT. Protein: CAQGGGSGNQPQHF. This chain links TRBV2 with TRBJ1-5; 7 bases map to TRBD1. The germline V gene has CDR1 SNHLY and CDR2 FYNNEI. The CDR3 has 14 residues.

This clonotype was picked up many times. This sequence joins TRBV5-1 and TRBJ2-5, with TRBD2 matching over 10 bases. The CDR3 length is 15 residues. With V trimmed by 2 bases and J by 2 bases, 3 bases remained unmatched. Germline CDR1 reads SGHRS; CDR2 reads YFSETQ. This CDR3 reads CASSLAGGRQETQYF. CDR3 DNA: TGCGCCAGCAGCTTAGCGGGAGGGCGGCAAGAGACCCAGTACTTC.

This clonotype was observed a single time. A clone one base away is much larger, so this may be a read error. This chain connects TRBV7-2 to TRBJ1-2; D is unclear. Germline CDR1 reads SGHTA; CDR2 reads FQGNSA. The CDR3 runs 15 residues. In DNA, the CDR3 is TGTGCCAGCAGCGGAGGAAGAGGGATTATCGATGGCTACCCCTTC. Amino acids: CASSGGRGIIDGYPF.

The chain employs TRBV4-1 and TRBJ1-2; D is unclear. V lost 4 bases and J 6 bases, leaving 9 bases between the germline ends. In germline, CDR1 is MGHRA, CDR2 YSYEKL. This CDR3 comprises 12 residues. CDR3 in amino acids: CASSLIGDGYTF. The CDR3 nucleotides are TGCGCCAGCAGCCTAATAGGAGATGGCTACACCTTC.

The chain has TRBV27 and TRBJ2-3; 10 positions agree with TRBD1. After removal of 3 bases from V and 5 bases from J, the junction contained 11 bases not matched to a gene. Germline assignment: CDR1 MNHEY and CDR2 SMNVEV (reference sequence). CDR3 length equals 17 residues. CDR3: CASSFSWRQGAKDTQYF. DNA for the CDR3: TGTGCCAGCAGTTTTTCGTGGAGACAGGGGGCGAAAGATACGCAGTATTTT.

This clonotype was seen at least ten times. This CDR3 reads CASSLDRAGEQFF. In DNA, the CDR3 is TGTGCCAGCAGCTTAGACCGAGCGGGTGAGCAGTTCTTC. The V call is TRBV7-2, the J call TRBJ2-1; tentative D call: TRBD2 (6 bases). V dropped 1 base and J dropped 9 bases, with 10 bases sitting between them. The germline gives CDR1 SGHTA, CDR2 FQGNSA. The length of the CDR3 is 13 residues. Full variable domain (missing parts from reference TRBV7-2 and TRBJ2-1): GAGVSQSPSNKVTEKGKDVELRCDPISGHTALYWYRQSLGQGLEFLIYFQGNSAPDKSGLPSDRFSAERTGGSVSTLTIQRTQQEDSAVYLCASSLDRAGEQFFGPGTRLTVL.

This clonotype was observed at least ten times. The rearrangement joins TRBV6-6 to TRBJ2-1; tentatively, D is TRBD1 (6 bases). CDR1 and CDR2 from the germline V gene are MNHNY and SVGAGI (reference sequence). CDR3 length: 14 residues. Trimming took 7 bases from V and 4 from J, leaving 14 bases between them. The CDR3 loop reads CASTEGGSYNEQFF. CDR3 in DNA: TGTGCCAGCACGGAAGGGGGTTCTTACAATGAGCAGTTCTTC.

This clonotype was seen many times. The rearrangement joins TRBV15 to TRBJ2-2, with D perhaps matching TRBD2 (6 bases). V gave up 4 bases and J gave up 6 bases, with 9 bases separating them. Germline V gives CDR1 LNHNV, CDR2 YYDKDF (reference sequence). The CDR3 length is 13 residues. The DNA of the CDR3 is TGTGCCACCAGCAAACTAGCTGCCGGGGAGCTGTTTTTT. Protein sequence: CATSKLAAGELFF.

This clonotype has only a few counts. V is TRBV30 and J is TRBJ2-3; D possibly corresponds to TRBD2 (6 bases). Trimming cost V 0 bases and J 4 bases, with 14 bases left between them. Germline V CDR1 and CDR2: GTSNPN, SVGIG (reference sequence). This CDR3 has 15 residues. For the CDR3, the DNA is TGTGCCTGGAGTGTACCGTCACTAGCCGCAGATACGCAGTATTTT. This translates into CAWSVPSLAADTQYF. Full variable domain (rest looked up from reference TRBV30 and TRBJ2-3): SQTIHQWPATLVQPVGSPLSLECTVEGTSNPNLYWYRQAAGRGLQLLFYSVGIGQISSEVPQNLSASRPQDRQFILSSKKLLLSDSGFYLCAWSVPSLAADTQYFGPGTRLTVL.

This clonotype was seen repeatedly, ten times or more. The rearrangement uses TRBV30 and TRBJ1-2, with unresolved D. V lost 4 bases, J lost 8 bases, and 11 bases lay in between. Per germline, CDR1 GTSNPN and CDR2 SVGIG (reference sequence). The CDR3 loop spans 11 amino acids. The CDR3 sequence: CAWKFGLGYTF. The CDR3 nucleotides read TGTGCCTGGAAGTTCGGGCTCGGCTACACCTTC.

This clonotype showed up many times. The chain uses TRBV12-3 or TRBV12-4 and TRBJ2-1; TRBD1 might be the D (5 bases). The CDR3 is 15 amino acids. V was clipped by 6 bases and J by 5 bases, with 17 bases between them. This CDR3 reads CASSPTSDKHNEQFF. The CDR3 region has the DNA TGTGCCAGCAGCCCTACCTCGGACAAGCACAATGAGCAGTTCTTC.

This clonotype was recorded at least ten times. The chain links TRBV9 to TRBJ2-3; maybe TRBD1 (6 bases). This CDR3 comprises 13 residues. Germline V gene sequence: CDR1 SGDLS, CDR2 YYNGEE. V gave up 4 bases and J gave up 3 bases, with 9 bases separating them. The CDR3 loop reads CASSPQGTDTQYF. Here the CDR3 DNA reads TGTGCCAGCAGCCCCCAGGGGACAGATACGCAGTATTTT.

This clonotype was observed many times. The V gene is TRBV28, the J gene TRBJ2-7, with D hard to call. Trimming removed 7 bases at V and 0 bases at J, with 16 bases between. This CDR3 contains 15 residues. The V gene's germline CDR1 is MDHEN and CDR2 SYDVKM. The CDR3 region is CASNYAGPTSYEQYF. CDR3 nucleotide sequence: TGTGCCAGCAATTATGCTGGACCCACCTCCTACGAGCAGTACTTC.

This clonotype was detected only a few times. The rearrangement links TRBV6-1 to TRBJ1-2; D is unresolved. The CDR3 contains 14 residues. Germline V lookup: CDR1 MNHNS, CDR2 SASEGT. Deletions cut 5 bases from V and 6 bases from J, with 16 bases between. Written as DNA, the CDR3 is TGTGCCAGCAGTCAATCCGGGTTTACGAATGGCTACACCTTC. Translated, it gives CASSQSGFTNGYTF.

The chain is built from TRBV20-1 and TRBJ2-7; D ambiguous. The CDR3 extends over 12 amino acids. V was cut by 1 base and J by 4 bases, with 8 bases left in between. The V gene's germline CDR1 is DFQATT and CDR2 SNEGSKA (reference sequence). CDR3 region: CSARGTRYEQYF. The CDR3 DNA is TGCAGTGCTAGAGGGACCAGATACGAGCAGTACTTC.

V is TRBV19 and J is TRBJ1-2, with TRBD1 matching over 12 bases. The length of the CDR3 is 17 residues. Trimming removed 4 bases from V and 4 bases from J; junction bases left unmatched: 10. Germline V CDR1 and CDR2: LNHDA, SQIVND (reference sequence). CDR3 DNA: TGTGCCAGTAGTAACGGACCGGGACAGGGGGCGTCCTATGGCTACACCTTC. The encoded protein is CASSNGPGQGASYGYTF.

The table lists this clonotype with many counts. The chain recombines TRBV15 with TRBJ2-7; no clear D. This CDR3 contains 14 residues. V shed 0 bases and J shed 0 bases, with 6 bases lying between them. Germline loops: CDR1 LNHNV, CDR2 YYDKDF (reference sequence). The CDR3 region has the DNA TGTGCCACCAGCAGAGAGACATCCTCCTACGAGCAGTACTTC. Translation: CATSRETSSYEQYF.

This rearrangement joins TRBV6-6 to TRBJ1-2; 7 bases fit TRBD1. V gave up 7 bases and J gave up 2 bases; unmatched junction bases: 7. The V gene's germline CDR1 is MNHNY and CDR2 SVGAGI (reference sequence). The CDR3 loop spans 14 amino acids. The CDR3, as DNA: TGTGCCAGCACCCACAGGGGCGCCAACTATGGCTACACCTTC. It yields the protein CASTHRGANYGYTF.